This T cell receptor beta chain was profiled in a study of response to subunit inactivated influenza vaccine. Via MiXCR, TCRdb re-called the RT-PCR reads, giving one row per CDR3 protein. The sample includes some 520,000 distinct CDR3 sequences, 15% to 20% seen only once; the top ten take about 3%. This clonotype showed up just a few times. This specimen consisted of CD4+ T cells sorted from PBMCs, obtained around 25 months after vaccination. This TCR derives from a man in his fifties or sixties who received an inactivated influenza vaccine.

The CDR3 loop is CASSLEAGNTIYF. As DNA, the CDR3 is TGCGCCAGCAGCTTGGAAGCTGGAAACACCATATATTTT. The J gene is TRBJ1-3, the V gene TRBV5-1; the D is unclear. The length of the CDR3 is 13 residues. The V gene's germline CDR1 is SGHRS and CDR2 YFSETQ. Between the trimmed V and J ends, which lost 0 bases and 2 bases, there was a span of 3 bases.